The rows below give T cell receptor beta chains drawn from one sample of a study of blood T cell repertoires in COVID-19. Method: immunoSEQ multiplex PCR; TCRdb's copy keeps in-frame clones and lacks some. The repertoire includes under 300,000 clones, under 95% of them detected once, and less than 2.5% sits in the top ten. Sequences were obtained from PBMCs or T cells enriched from blood (not recorded which). Source of these receptors: a woman between 18 and 30 years old who had recovered from COVID-19. Each CDR3 is given with its conserved first and last residue. Fields, in order: D gene, V gene, clone size, J gene, CDR3 DNA, CDR3 protein. A D gene is named only where the DNA matches it firmly. The listing skips clone size in some rows; elsewhere it reads once, few, many or a size class.

TRBD2	TRBV6-5	NA	TRBJ2-1	TGTGCCAGCAGTTACCGGACTAGCGGGTACAATGAGCAGTTCTTC	CASSYRTSGYNEQFF
TRBD2	TRBV5-5	NA	TRBJ2-1	TGTGCCAGCAGCAGAAGCGGGGGGGCCGTTAATGAGCAGTTCTTC	CASSRSGGAVNEQFF
TRBD2	TRBV7-9	NA	TRBJ2-3	TGTGCCAGCAGCTTAGCCGGACTAGACACAGATACGCAGTATTTT	CASSLAGLDTDTQYF
NA	TRBV5-1	NA	TRBJ2-2	TGCGCCAGCAGCTTCGACACCGGGGAGCTGTTTTTT	CASSFDTGELFF
NA	TRBV12-3/TRBV12-4	NA	TRBJ1-2	TGTGCCAGCGCAGATACAGGGCTACCCTACACCTTC	CASADTGLPYTF
NA	TRBV5-1	NA	TRBJ2-2	TGCGCCAGCAGGGGTCAGGAAGCGAACACCGGGGAGCTGTTTTTT	CASRGQEANTGELFF
NA	TRBV11-2	NA	TRBJ2-2	TGTGCCAGCAGCCTGGCCCGGGGAACCGGGGAGCTGTTTTTT	CASSLARGTGELFF
NA	TRBV4-1	NA	TRBJ1-2	TGCGCCAGCAGCCAAGAGACGAGGGGGTCTGGCTACACCTTC	CASSQETRGSGYTF
NA	TRBV11-3	NA	TRBJ2-5	TGTGCCAGCAGCTTAAGTGGCGGGGCCCTGGGCGAGACCCAGTACTTC	CASSLSGGALGETQYF
NA	TRBV27	NA	TRBJ2-7	TGTGCCAGCAGTTTGGGCCCCGAGGGCTACGAGCAGTACTTC	CASSLGPEGYEQYF
TRBD2	TRBV11-2	NA	TRBJ2-1	TGTGCCAGCAGCTTGAGCGGGAGCTCCTACAATGAGCAGTTCTTC	CASSLSGSSYNEQFF
NA	TRBV2	NA	TRBJ1-2	TGTGCCAGCAGTGAAGTCTACTATGGCTACACCTTC	CASSEVYYGYTF
NA	TRBV6-5	NA	TRBJ1-5	TGTGCCAGCAGTTTAAACCCGCGGGGCAATCAGCCCCAGCATTTT	CASSLNPRGNQPQHF
NA	TRBV4-1	NA	TRBJ1-2	TGCGCCAGCAGCCAAGATTCGACAGCTAACTATGGCTACACCTTC	CASSQDSTANYGYTF
TRBD1	TRBV3-1/TRBV3-2	NA	TRBJ1-2	TGTGCCAGCAGCCATGGACAGGGCGCCTATGGCTACACCTTC	CASSHGQGAYGYTF
NA	TRBV5-1	few	TRBJ2-5	TGCGCCAGCAGCACTCAAACAGGGACCTCGGAGACCCAGTACTTC	CASSTQTGTSETQYF
NA	TRBV2	NA	TRBJ2-3	TGTGCCAGCAGTGCTGTAACAGCTAGCACAGATACGCAGTATTTT	CASSAVTASTDTQYF
NA	TRBV2	NA	TRBJ1-2	TGTGCCAGCAGTCCTCTAGACGGCTACACCTTC	CASSPLDGYTF
NA	TRBV20-1	NA	TRBJ1-5	TGCAGTGCTAGTCGCGACAGTAAGCAGCCCCAGCATTTT	CSASRDSKQPQHF
NA	TRBV19	NA	TRBJ1-1	TGTGCCAGTAGTATCCCTTGGGGGGGCAGGGGCACTGAAGCTTTCTTT	CASSIPWGGRGTEAFF
NA	TRBV28	few	TRBJ2-7	TGTGCCAGCAGTTTATTACAGGGTAGTTACTTC	CASSLLQGSYF
NA	TRBV19	once	TRBJ1-3	TGTGCCAGTAGTATTGGGGGCACCTTCTCTGGAAACACCATATATTTT	CASSIGGTFSGNTIYF
TRBD1	TRBV5-1	NA	TRBJ2-1	TGCGCCAGCAGCTTGAACAGGGGGCGCGTGCTCAATGAGCAGTTCTTC	CASSLNRGRVLNEQFF
NA	TRBV12-5	NA	TRBJ1-6	TGTGCTAGTGGTTTGGACGGAGCCGGTTCACCCCTCCACTTT	CASGLDGAGSPLHF
TRBD1	TRBV11-2	NA	TRBJ1-3	TGTGCCAGCAGCTTAGATGCAGGACAGGGGGCGAGCTCTGGAAACACCATATATTTT	CASSLDAGQGASSGNTIYF
TRBD2	TRBV5-1	few	TRBJ2-3	TGCGCCAGCAGCTTGGATTTGGCTAGCGGGAGTTATACGCAGTATTTT	CASSLDLASGSYTQYF
NA	TRBV7-9	NA	TRBJ1-2	TGTGCCAGCAGCCTTGACAGTCGGCGAGACTATGGCTACACCTTC	CASSLDSRRDYGYTF
NA	TRBV19	NA	TRBJ2-2	TGTGCCAGTAGTATAGTGTGGGACACGGACACCGGGGAGCTGTTTTTT	CASSIVWDTDTGELFF
NA	TRBV3-1/TRBV3-2	NA	TRBJ2-1	TGTGCCAGCAGTGGAACAGTGAACTCCTACAATGAGCAGTTCTTC	CASSGTVNSYNEQFF
NA	TRBV24-1	once	TRBJ1-1	TGTGCCACCAGTGGTGGAGAGAGTCTGAACACTGAAGCTTTCTTT	CATSGGESLNTEAFF
TRBD1	TRBV28	NA	TRBJ2-1	TGTGCCAGCAGTCCTTGGACAGGGGGCGCGAGAAATGAGCAGTTCTTC	CASSPWTGGARNEQFF
TRBD1	TRBV11-3	NA	TRBJ1-2	TGTGCCAGCAGCACCATAACAGGGGTCATTAACTATGGCTACACCTTC	CASSTITGVINYGYTF
NA	TRBV12-3/TRBV12-4	NA	TRBJ1-5	TGTGCCAGCAGCCCCGGGAATCAGCCCCAGCATTTT	CASSPGNQPQHF
TRBD1	TRBV29-1	NA	TRBJ1-2	TGCAGCGTCTACAGGGGGCGCGTAGACGGCTACACCTTC	CSVYRGRVDGYTF
TRBD1	TRBV24-1	NA	TRBJ1-2	TGTGCCACCAGTGGGACCGGGACAGCTTTTCGTGGCTACACCTTC	CATSGTGTAFRGYTF
TRBD1	TRBV27	NA	TRBJ1-2	TGTGCCAGCAGTTTATCAGGGACAGGGGGACACTATGGCTACACCTTC	CASSLSGTGGHYGYTF
NA	TRBV7-9	NA	TRBJ1-2	TGTGCCAGCAGCCCTCAGGCTAACTATGGCTACACCTTC	CASSPQANYGYTF
NA	TRBV5-6	once	TRBJ1-3	TGTGCCAGCAGCTTGGCCGCCGGGGGTTCTGGAAACACCATATATTTT	CASSLAAGGSGNTIYF
NA	TRBV7-9	NA	TRBJ1-2	TGTGCCAGCAGCTCATACTCCGGGTCGAAAGGCTACACCTTC	CASSSYSGSKGYTF
NA	TRBV10-1	NA	TRBJ2-3	TGCGCCAGCAGTGTGGGGGCTATAAGCACAGATACGCAGTATTTT	CASSVGAISTDTQYF
NA	TRBV19	NA	TRBJ1-4	TGTGCCAGTAGGACTCTTGCAACTAATGAAAAACTGTTTTTT	CASRTLATNEKLFF
TRBD1	TRBV2	few	TRBJ1-2	TGTGCCAGCAGTCCAGGGACAGGGGAAGGCTACACCTTC	CASSPGTGEGYTF
NA	TRBV19	once	TRBJ1-1	TGTGCCAGTAAGGAAATCCCGGGGGGTGAAGCTTTCTTT	CASKEIPGGEAFF
TRBD1	TRBV9	NA	TRBJ1-1	TGTGCCAGCAGCAAACAGGGGCACACTGAAGCTTTCTTT	CASSKQGHTEAFF
NA	TRBV6-6	NA	TRBJ2-7	TGTGCCAGCAGTTACAACGGCTACGAGCAGTACTTC	CASSYNGYEQYF
NA	TRBV5-4	NA	TRBJ2-3	TGTGCCAGCAGAAGCGGCGGCGCAGATACGCAGTATTTT	CASRSGGADTQYF
TRBD1	TRBV7-2	NA	TRBJ1-2	TGTGCCAGCAGCTTACAGGGGGCCGCTAACTATGGCTACACCTTC	CASSLQGAANYGYTF
NA	TRBV7-8	NA	TRBJ1-3	TGTGCCAGCAGCGCGGACGGGGGGTATGGAAACACCATATATTTT	CASSADGGYGNTIYF
TRBD1	TRBV25-1	NA	TRBJ2-5	TGTGCCAGCAGGGGGACAGCCCAAGAGACCCAGTACTTC	CASRGTAQETQYF